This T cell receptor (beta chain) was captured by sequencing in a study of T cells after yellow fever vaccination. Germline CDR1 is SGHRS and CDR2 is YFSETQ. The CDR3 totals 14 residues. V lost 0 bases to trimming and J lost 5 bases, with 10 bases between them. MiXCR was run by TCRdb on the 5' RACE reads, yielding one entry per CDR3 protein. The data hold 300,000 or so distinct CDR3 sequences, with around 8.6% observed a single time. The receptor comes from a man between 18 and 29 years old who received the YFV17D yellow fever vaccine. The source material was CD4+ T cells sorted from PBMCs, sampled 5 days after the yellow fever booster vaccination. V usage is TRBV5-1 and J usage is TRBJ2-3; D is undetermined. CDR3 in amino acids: CASSLGRNGDTQYF. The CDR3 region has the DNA TGCGCCAGCAGCTTGGGACGGAATGGAGATACGCAGTATTTT.